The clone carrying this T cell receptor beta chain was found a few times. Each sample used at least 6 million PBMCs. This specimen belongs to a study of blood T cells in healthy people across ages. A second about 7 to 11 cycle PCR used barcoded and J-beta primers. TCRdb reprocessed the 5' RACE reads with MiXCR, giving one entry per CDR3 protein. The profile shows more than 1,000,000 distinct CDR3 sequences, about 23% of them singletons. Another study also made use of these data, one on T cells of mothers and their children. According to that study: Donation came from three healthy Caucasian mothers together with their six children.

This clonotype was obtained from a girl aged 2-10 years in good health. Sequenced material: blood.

The CDR3 sequence: CASSESGEAFF. CDR3 coding DNA: TGCGCCAGCAGTGAGTCAGGGGAGGCTTTCTTT. The V gene is TRBV10-2, the J gene TRBJ1-1; a possible D gene is TRBD1 (5 bases). The CDR3 sequence is 11 residues long. Trimming pared 0 bases from V and 11 bases from J, leaving 7 bases between. The germline CDR1 and CDR2 sequences are WSHSY and SAAADI.